The 17 T cell receptor beta chains below were found in one sample sequenced in a study of cytomegalovirus exposure and HLA in healthy donors. In the PCR, 60 Vbeta and 13 Jbeta primers were used. Libraries were prepared by immunoSEQ multiplex PCR; TCRdb keeps only in-frame clonotypes and omits some of them. The sample includes some 150,000 clones, 76% of them seen just once. The sequenced sample was PBMCs. These receptors were collected from a woman aged 40 to 50 in good health and CMV-seronegative.

V gene TRBV25-1 combines with J gene TRBJ2-3, with D possibly matching TRBD2 (5 bases). Germline V gene sequence: CDR1 MGHDK, CDR2 SYGVNS. The V gene lost 5 bases and the J gene lost 2 bases, with 11 bases spanning the gap. CDR3 length: 14 amino acids. The CDR3 sequence: CASSLTGITDTQYF. Here the CDR3 DNA reads TGTGCCAGCAGTTTGACGGGGATCACAGATACGCAGTATTTT.

The chain couples TRBV19 to TRBJ1-1, with TRBD1 matching over 8 bases. The CDR3 consists of 15 residues. Germline lookup yields CDR1 LNHDA and CDR2 SQIVND (reference sequence). Unmatched junction bases numbered 8, after V lost 3 bases and J lost 5 bases. Here the CDR3 reads CASSMGDRWVTEAFF. The CDR3 nucleotides read TGTGCCAGTAGTATGGGGGACAGGTGGGTGACTGAAGCTTTCTTT.

This clone has only one observation. V usage is TRBV6-1 and J usage is TRBJ2-1; 7 bases line up with TRBD2. V was pared by 0 bases and J by 5 bases, with 4 bases of the junction left unmatched. This CDR3 contains 15 residues. CDR1 and CDR2 (germline): MNHNS, SASEGT. The CDR3 loop reads CASSEASSGNNEQFF. The CDR3 DNA follows: TGTGCCAGCAGTGAAGCGTCGAGCGGGAACAATGAGCAGTTCTTC.

The chain recombines TRBV5-1 with TRBJ2-7; D remains ambiguous. V lost 0 bases and J lost 2, with 9 bases in between. The CDR3 runs 14 residues. Germline V gives CDR1 SGHRS, CDR2 YFSETQ. Here the CDR3 reads CASSLGGETYEQYF. In DNA, the CDR3 is TGCGCCAGCAGCTTGGGTGGAGAGACCTACGAGCAGTACTTC.

This clone occurred once. The chain is built from TRBV18 and TRBJ2-1; the D gene is possibly TRBD2 (6 bases). The CDR3 extends over 17 amino acids. Trimming took 4 bases from V and 3 from J, leaving 19 bases between them. CDR1 and CDR2 (germline): KGHSH, LQKENI. The CDR3 nucleotides read TGTGCCAGCTCACTCTCTCCGCCGGGGCGGGGCTACAATGAGCAGTTCTTC. This translates into CASSLSPPGRGYNEQFF.

The rearrangement joins TRBV10-3 to TRBJ2-3; D gene unclear. The CDR3 totals 13 residues. The germline V and J ends were trimmed by 7 bases and 0 bases, with 8 bases remaining between them. Per germline, CDR1 ENHRY and CDR2 SYGVKD. The CDR3 coding sequence is TGTGCCATCATGGGCCCTAGCACAGATACGCAGTATTTT. Its translation is CAIMGPSTDTQYF.

This clone was counted only a few times. The rearrangement links TRBV5-8 to TRBJ2-2; D may be TRBD2 (5 bases). Per the germline V gene, CDR1 is SGHTS and CDR2 is YDEGEE. The CDR3 is 13 residues long. Trimming took off 4 bases at V and 6 bases at J, with 10 bases between the two ends. CDR3: CASSSGEAGELFF. The CDR3 bases are TGTGCCAGCAGCAGCGGAGAAGCCGGGGAGCTGTTTTTT.

CDR3 sequence: CASSLVLAIFGNEQFF. CDR3 nucleotides: TGTGCCAGCAGCTTAGTACTAGCCATCTTTGGCAATGAGCAGTTCTTC. The rearrangement uses TRBV7-8 and TRBJ2-1; D may be TRBD2 (6 bases). Between the trimmed V and J ends, which lost 1 base and 6 bases, there was a span of 16 bases. The CDR3 covers 16 residues. CDR1 and CDR2 (germline): SGHVS, FQNEAQ. Full variable domain (rest looked up from reference TRBV7-8 and TRBJ2-1): GAGVSQSPRYKVAKRGQDVALRCDPISGHVSLFWYQQALGQGPEFLTYFQNEAQLDKSGLPSDRFFAERPEGSVSTLKIQRTQQEDSAVYLCASSLVLAIFGNEQFFGPGTRLTVL.

The sample holds a few counts of this clone. V is TRBV2 and J is TRBJ2-7, with D uncertain. Germline V CDR1 and CDR2: SNHLY, FYNNEI. V was cut by 6 bases and J by 0 bases, with 6 bases left in between. CDR3 length equals 12 residues. The DNA for the CDR3 is TGTGCCAGCAGAACAATCTCCTACGAGCAGTACTTC. It codes for CASRTISYEQYF.

V is TRBV6-1 and J is TRBJ1-3; no reliable D call. Germline CDR1 reads MNHNS; CDR2 reads SASEGT. The length of the CDR3 is 16 residues. V was clipped by 2 bases and J by 0 bases, with 11 bases between them. CDR3 in DNA: TGTGCCAGCAGTGAATATCCACAAACCTCTGGAAACACCATATATTTT. Translation gives CASSEYPQTSGNTIYF.

Regarding this clone: The same CDR3 is also encoded by other DNA sequences in this sample. The chain has TRBV9 and TRBJ1-4; a possible D gene is TRBD1 (5 bases). Between the trimmed V and J ends, which lost 0 bases and 7 bases, there was a span of 16 bases. Germline V gives CDR1 SGDLS, CDR2 YYNGEE. The CDR3 totals 16 residues. This CDR3 reads CASSVGGGTISEKLFF. The CDR3 DNA is TGTGCCAGCAGCGTAGGAGGAGGGACTATCTCTGAAAAACTGTTTTTT. The full variable domain, completed using reference TRBV9 and TRBJ1-4, is DSGVTQTPKHLITATGQRVTLRCSPRSGDLSVYWYQQSLDQGLQFLIQYYNGEERAKGNILERFSAQQFPDLHSELNLSSLELGDSALYFCASSVGGGTISEKLFFGSGTQLSVL.

V is TRBV10-3 and J is TRBJ2-3; 8 bases are shared with TRBD1. The trim removed 10 bases at V and 5 bases at J, leaving 11 bases unmatched. Germline V gene sequence: CDR1 ENHRY, CDR2 SYGVKD. The CDR3 is 14 residues long. The CDR3 nucleotides are TGTGCCACGACAGGGGCCCCCCTCGTAGATACGCAGTATTTT. It encodes CATTGAPLVDTQYF.

About this clone: At one of its ends the junction is not consistent with the germline gene, which may arise from a read error. The gene calls are TRBV7-9 and TRBJ2-5; the D gene is possibly TRBD1 (5 bases). This CDR3 has 15 residues. The germline gives CDR1 SEHNR, CDR2 FQNEAQ (reference sequence). CDR3 residues: CSSSFPTRGGETQYF. CDR3 DNA sequence: TGTTCCAGCAGCTTTCCTACAAGGGGTGGAGAGACCCAGTACTTC.

This chain joins TRBV6-1 and TRBJ1-2, with D possibly TRBD1 on 6 matching bases. This CDR3 contains 14 residues. Germline CDR1 reads MNHNS; CDR2 reads SASEGT. V lost 6 bases, J lost 3 bases, and 14 bases lay in between. CDR3 sequence reads: CASRTRTEDYGYTF. The CDR3 DNA reads TGTGCCAGCAGGACCAGGACAGAGGACTATGGCTACACCTTC.

The V and J genes are TRBV6-4 and TRBJ2-1; 9 bases line up with TRBD1. With V trimmed by 0 bases and J by 5 bases, 5 bases remained unmatched. CDR1 and CDR2 (germline): MRHNA, SNTAGT. This CDR3 contains 16 residues. CDR3 protein: CASSDSEGQGNNEQFF. CDR3 bases: TGTGCCAGCAGTGACTCGGAGGGACAGGGAAACAATGAGCAGTTCTTC.

The J gene is TRBJ2-7, the V gene TRBV5-4; 7 nucleotides agree with TRBD1. The germline V gene has CDR1 SGHNT and CDR2 YYREEE (reference sequence). The CDR3 consists of 13 residues. The trim removed 3 bases at V and 6 bases at J, leaving 6 bases unmatched. CDR3 sequence: CASSSGTAPEQYF. For the CDR3, the DNA is TGTGCCAGCAGCTCTGGGACAGCCCCCGAGCAGTACTTC.

The chain employs TRBV7-9 and TRBJ2-5; D might be TRBD1 (6 bases). The CDR3 covers 16 residues. Germline V gene lookup returns CDR1 SEHNR and CDR2 FQNEAQ (reference sequence). Trimming took off 5 bases at V and 3 bases at J, with 19 bases between the two ends. CDR3 region: CASSPPIQGMKETQYF. CDR3 DNA sequence: TGTGCCAGCAGCCCCCCGATACAGGGCATGAAAGAGACCCAGTACTTC.